Following are 21 T cell receptor beta chains from one sample sequenced in a study of response to subunit inactivated influenza vaccine (dated by TCRdb to 2016 to 2018). The library was obtained by RT-PCR. The data were produced on an Illumina HiSeq 2500. TCRdb cleaned the public reads at Q25 with fastp, built clones with MiXCR and kept in-frame beta chains. One record per CDR3 amino acid sequence lists the most common genes and DNA. Present in this sample are around 850,000 distinct CDR3 sequences, roughly 18% of which were seen just once. The ten largest make up around 9.9% of the sample. This specimen consisted of PBMCs from blood, obtained 5 days after vaccination. The source is a man aged 50 or older who received an inactivated influenza vaccine. Donor details come from another sample of the same person, matched by shared clones.

In its sample, this clonotype was seen many times. The chain uses TRBV20-1 and TRBJ1-1, with 7 bases fitting TRBD1. Germline trimming cut 3 bases from V and 4 bases from J; bases unmatched to any gene: 2. Germline V gives CDR1 DFQATT, CDR2 SNEGSKA (reference sequence). The CDR3 has 12 residues. CDR3: CSARQGGTEAFF. In nucleotides, the CDR3 is TGCAGTGCTAGGCAGGGGGGCACTGAAGCTTTCTTT.

The J gene is TRBJ1-2, the V gene TRBV7-9; 10 nucleotides align to TRBD1. The V and J ends lost 2 bases and 1 base, in that order; junction bases with no gene match: 7. The length of the CDR3 is 17 residues. Germline CDR1 SEHNR, CDR2 FQNEAQ (reference sequence). CDR3 nucleotide sequence: TGTGCCAGCAGCTTACTATTCCGGGACAGGGGTAACTATGGCTACACCTTC. This translates into CASSLLFRDRGNYGYTF.

This clonotype has only a few counts. V usage is TRBV5-1 and J usage is TRBJ2-5, with 12 bases fitting TRBD2. The CDR3 extends over 16 amino acids. Per germline, CDR1 SGHRS and CDR2 YFSETQ. V lost 4 bases to trimming and J lost 5 bases; unmatched junction nucleotides: 9. The CDR3: CASSKSSGRVGETQYF. The CDR3 DNA follows: TGCGCCAGCAGCAAATCTAGCGGGAGGGTCGGTGAGACCCAGTACTTC.

This chain's CDR3 is CASSLIVHRGDMNTEAFF. Here the CDR3 DNA reads TGTGCCAGCAGCTTAATTGTTCACAGGGGTGACATGAACACTGAAGCTTTCTTT. The rearrangement uses TRBV7-8 and TRBJ1-1, with 7 positions matching TRBD1. V was pared by 2 bases and J by 0 bases, with 12 bases of the junction left unmatched. Per germline, CDR1 SGHVS and CDR2 FQNEAQ. This CDR3 is 18 amino acids long.

This clonotype has only a few counts. The V gene is TRBV3-1, the J gene TRBJ1-1; tentatively, D is TRBD1 (5 bases). The ends were cut back, 1 base at V and 4 bases at J, with 10 bases in the middle. CDR3 length equals 14 residues. Germline V gene data show CDR1 as LGHDT and CDR2 as YNNKEL (reference sequence). The DNA for the CDR3 is TGTGCCAGCAGCCAAGTTGGGGGGGGCACTGAAGCTTTCTTT. It translates to CASSQVGGGTEAFF.

This clonotype was recorded a few times. The genes are TRBV7-8 and TRBJ1-4, with 7 bases lining up with TRBD1. CDR1 SGHVS and CDR2 FQNEAQ come from the germline V gene. The CDR3 loop spans 17 amino acids. V trimming: 1 base; J trimming: 8 bases; junction bases outside the gene matches: 13. The DNA for the CDR3 is TGTGCCAGCAGCTTAGGGGCCTTACAGGGGAAAGAGGAAAAACTGTTTTTT. Translation gives CASSLGALQGKEEKLFF.

The CDR3 spells CASSRDSGTDTQYF. For the CDR3, the DNA is TGTGCCAGCAGCCGGGACTCCGGGACAGATACGCAGTATTTT. This chain connects TRBV12-3 or TRBV12-4 to TRBJ2-3, with D maybe TRBD2 (6 bases). Between the trimmed V and J ends, which lost 6 bases and 3 bases, there was a span of 13 bases. CDR3 length: 14 residues.

The chain has TRBV6-1 and TRBJ1-2, with 7 positions matching TRBD1. The CDR3 length is 13 residues. V lost 11 bases, J lost 2 bases, and 8 bases stayed unmatched. Germline lookup yields CDR1 MNHNS and CDR2 SASEGT. The CDR3 DNA follows: TGTGCCGCGCACCGGGACAGAAACTATGGCTACACCTTC. Translating it yields CAAHRDRNYGYTF.

This clonotype occurred many times. The chain has TRBV12-3 or TRBV12-4 and TRBJ1-4; 10 nucleotides agree with TRBD1. With V trimmed by 5 bases and J by 4 bases, 7 bases remained unmatched. The CDR3 runs to 16 residues. The CDR3 coding sequence is TGTGCCAGCAGTCGTCCCGGGACAGGGGTTAATGAAAAACTGTTTTTT. It translates to CASSRPGTGVNEKLFF.

In its sample, this clonotype was seen a few times. The chain employs TRBV30 and TRBJ2-1; 7 bases map to TRBD2. From germline, CDR1 is GTSNPN and CDR2 SVGIG (reference sequence). The length of the CDR3 is 13 residues. V gave up 2 bases and J gave up 10 bases; unmatched junction bases: 8. The CDR3 sequence is CAWSSGMEGEQFF. The CDR3 nucleotides are TGTGCCTGGAGTAGCGGGATGGAGGGAGAGCAGTTCTTC.

This clonotype was observed a few times. The CDR3 sequence is CASREQSGSGYNEQFF. In DNA form, the CDR3 reads TGTGCCAGCCGAGAACAATCGGGATCGGGCTACAATGAGCAGTTCTTC. The chain couples TRBV7-9 to TRBJ2-1; D possibly corresponds to TRBD2 (5 bases). Trimming removed 8 bases from V and 3 bases from J, with 20 bases in between. The CDR3 is 16 residues long. In germline, CDR1 is SEHNR, CDR2 FQNEAQ (reference sequence).

This clonotype was detected only a few times. This chain connects TRBV5-1 to TRBJ1-4; the D is unclear. Trimming removed 2 bases from V and 6 bases from J, with 11 bases in between. The CDR3 is made up of 14 amino acids. From germline, CDR1 is SGHRS and CDR2 YFSETQ. CDR3 coding DNA: TGCGCCAGCAGCTTCGGGTTCAAAGATGAAAAACTGTTTTTT. It specifies CASSFGFKDEKLFF.

The chain combines TRBV5-1 with TRBJ2-2, with TRBD1 matching over 7 bases. Germline CDR1 SGHRS, CDR2 YFSETQ. The CDR3 loop spans 15 amino acids. V was pared by 2 bases and J by 6 bases, with 7 bases of the junction left unmatched. The CDR3 reads CASSFFDRDSGELFF. The CDR3 nucleotides read TGCGCCAGCAGCTTCTTTGACAGGGATTCCGGGGAGCTGTTTTTT. The whole variable domain, filled in from reference TRBV5-1 and TRBJ2-2, reads KAGVTQTPRYLIKTRGQQVTLSCSPISGHRSVSWYQQTPGQGLQFLFEYFSETQRNKGNFPGRFSGRQFSNSRSEMNVSTLELGDSALYLCASSFFDRDSGELFFGEGSRLTVL.

The genes are TRBV10-3 and TRBJ2-5; 8 bases align to TRBD1. Germline V gene sequence: CDR1 ENHRY, CDR2 SYGVKD. Trimming removed 3 bases from V and 5 bases from J; junction bases left unmatched: 8. The CDR3 is 15 residues long. The CDR3 protein is CAISDWTGSGETQYF. CDR3 DNA: TGTGCCATCAGTGATTGGACAGGGAGTGGGGAGACCCAGTACTTC.

The V and J genes are TRBV4-1 and TRBJ1-2; no clear D gene. The CDR3 is made up of 13 amino acids. CDR1 MGHRA and CDR2 YSYEKL come from the germline V gene. Trimming took off 1 base at V and 9 bases at J, with 12 bases between the two ends. The chain's CDR3 is CASSQVSRGSYTF. CDR3 in DNA: TGCGCCAGCAGCCAAGTGTCGCGTGGGAGCTACACCTTC.

V is TRBV6-4 and J is TRBJ2-7; 11 nucleotides match TRBD2. V trimming: 10 bases; J trimming: 4 bases; junction bases outside the gene matches: 12. CDR3 length equals 15 residues. Looked up from germline, CDR1 is MRHNA and CDR2 is SNTAGT. The CDR3 DNA sequence: TGTGCCAAACCGACAATAGCGGGAGGGCAATACGAGCAGTACTTC. As protein: CAKPTIAGGQYEQYF.

The chain joins TRBV7-2 to TRBJ1-1, with a tentative D call TRBD1 (6 bases). This CDR3 is built from 14 residues. With 5 bases removed from V and 5 bases from J, the gap between germline ends came to 15 bases. The V gene's germline CDR1 is SGHTA and CDR2 FQGNSA. The CDR3 DNA reads TGTGCCAGCAGCAGGGACATCGGGGGGACTGAAGCTTTCTTT. This translates into CASSRDIGGTEAFF. The complete variable domain, with remaining parts taken from reference TRBV7-2 and TRBJ1-1, reads GAGVSQSPSNKVTEKGKDVELRCDPISGHTALYWYRQSLGQGLEFLIYFQGNSAPDKSGLPSDRFSAERTGGSVSTLTIQRTQQEDSAVYLCASSRDIGGTEAFFGQGTRLTVV.

The chain combines TRBV30 with TRBJ1-5; possibly TRBD1 for D (5 bases). V was clipped by 5 bases and J by 7 bases, with 15 bases between them. This CDR3 is 13 amino acids long. Per the germline V gene, CDR1 is GTSNPN and CDR2 is SVGIG (reference sequence). The CDR3 DNA follows: TGTGCCTGGGGCTCAAGGGGCTTCCAGCCCCAGCATTTT. Residues: CAWGSRGFQPQHF.

This chain links TRBV7-9 with TRBJ2-1, with a weak D call TRBD2 (7 bases). The CDR3 has 15 amino acids. Trimming took off 3 bases at V and 8 bases at J, with 17 bases between the two ends. The germline V gene has CDR1 SEHNR and CDR2 FQNEAQ (reference sequence). The CDR3 region is CASSFWAGAEDEQFF. The CDR3, as DNA: TGTGCCAGCAGCTTCTGGGCGGGGGCCGAGGATGAGCAGTTCTTC.

The CDR3: CASSLRQGDGYTF. In nucleotides, the CDR3 is TGTGCCAGCAGTTTAAGACAGGGTGATGGCTACACCTTC. The chain carries TRBV12-3 or TRBV12-4 and TRBJ1-2; 7 bases are shared with TRBD1. Losses at the gene ends were 2 bases for V and 6 bases for J; bases not matched to a gene: 3. The CDR3 contains 13 residues.

The chain uses TRBV29-1 and TRBJ2-3; D ambiguous. Trimming left V 2 bases short and J 4 bases short, with 13 bases between. The CDR3 spans 14 residues. Looked up from germline, CDR1 is SQVTM and CDR2 is ANQGSEA. DNA for the CDR3: TGCAGCGTTGAAAGGTACCAAAGGGCAGATACGCAGTATTTT. Translated: CSVERYQRADTQYF.